A selection of T cell receptor beta chains follows, all from one sample in a study of regulatory T cells in long-lasting Graves disease. MiXCR, applied by TCRdb to the multiplex PCR reads, yields one record per CDR3 protein. The table has 310,000 or so distinct CDR3 sequences, roughly 21% seen once. Here the sequenced sample was peripheral blood mononuclear cells (PBMCs), taken when the disease was refractory, from a patient treated with antithyroid drugs. The receptors come from a female donor with Graves disease. Each CDR3 is given with its conserved first and last residue. A D gene is named only where the DNA matches it firmly.

v_call	d_call	j_call	cdr3_aa
TRBV7-9	.	TRBJ1-4	CASSLFLGWDRDSTNEKLFF
TRBV11-2	TRBD1	TRBJ2-5	CASSQGQGLETQYF
TRBV20-1	.	TRBJ2-3	CSATPPNRDTQYF
TRBV28	.	TRBJ1-4	CASSPQGRGVEKLFF
TRBV6-2/TRBV6-3	.	TRBJ1-3	CASSSIAGNTIYF
TRBV11-2	.	TRBJ2-7	CASSPAGRGEQYF
TRBV28	TRBD2	TRBJ2-5	CASSPILAGQGETQYF
TRBV7-2	TRBD1	TRBJ1-1	CASSFGTAGNTEAFF
TRBV5-1	.	TRBJ2-3	CASSLAATSTDTQYF
TRBV19	.	TRBJ2-2	CASSRDHANTGELFF
TRBV20-1	.	TRBJ2-7	CSARGGLAAEYEQYF